A selection of T cell receptor beta chains follows, all from one sample in a study of OX40 agonist ivuxolimab in advanced cancers. Profiled with immunoSEQ multiplex PCR; TCRdb holds only in-frame clones, not every one. This sample has about 41,000 clones, with 89% found just once. Source: CD4+ or CD8+ T cells sorted from blood, taken in a trial of the OX40 agonist ivuxolimab. These receptors all stem from an adult with an advanced solid tumor such as melanoma, head and neck, liver or kidney cancer. The CDR3 runs from the conserved cysteine through the conserved F or W. The D gene is left open where the match is weak. The size field is filled for only some rows; it gives once, few, many or a size class.

J gene: TRBJ2-3; clone size: once; V gene: TRBV5-6; D gene: TRBD1; CDR3 DNA: TGTGCCAGCAGCTTGGCCGCCAGGGGGTCACCAGATACGCAGTATTTT; CDR3 protein: CASSLAARGSPDTQYF
J gene: TRBJ2-3; clone size: few; V gene: TRBV2; D gene: TRBD2; CDR3 DNA: TGTGCCAGCTTTGTCCGGGGGGGCCTAGCGCAGTATTTT; CDR3 protein: CASFVRGGLAQYF
J gene: TRBJ2-7; clone size: .; V gene: TRBV4-2; D gene: TRBD1; CDR3 DNA: TGTGCCAGCAGCCCGACAGGGACCCGGGTCGAGCAGTACTTC; CDR3 protein: CASSPTGTRVEQYF
J gene: TRBJ1-1; clone size: .; V gene: TRBV7-2; D gene: TRBD1; CDR3 DNA: TGTGCCAGCAGCCCCGGGACAGGGGGGTTATGGACTGAAGCTTTCTTT; CDR3 protein: CASSPGTGGLWTEAFF
J gene: TRBJ2-5; clone size: .; V gene: TRBV6-1; D gene: .; CDR3 DNA: TGTGCCAGCAGTGCCCAGGGACCCGGGGAGCAGTACTTC; CDR3 protein: CASSAQGPGEQYF
J gene: TRBJ1-2; clone size: .; V gene: TRBV2; D gene: .; CDR3 DNA: TGTGCCAGCAGGAAGGGAGGTGGCTTCGACTATGGCTACACCTTC; CDR3 protein: CASRKGGGFDYGYTF
J gene: TRBJ2-5; clone size: .; V gene: TRBV27; D gene: .; CDR3 DNA: TGTGCCAGCAGCAAAACAGGGATCGGGGAGACCCAGTACTTC; CDR3 protein: CASSKTGIGETQYF
J gene: TRBJ1-1; clone size: .; V gene: TRBV7-9; D gene: .; CDR3 DNA: TGTGCCAGCAGCTTAGCGCATAACACTGAAGCTTTCTTT; CDR3 protein: CASSLAHNTEAFF